The clone carrying this TCR beta chain showed up many times. Its target is not known. The sample is drawn from a study of T cells after yellow fever vaccination. TCRdb reprocessed the 5' RACE reads via MiXCR and lists one record per CDR3 protein. This sample carries about 120,000 distinct CDR3 sequences, more than 7.5% of them seen once, and the ten largest clones take roughly 40%. Germline trimming cut 2 bases from V and 5 bases from J; bases unmatched to any gene: 4. In germline, CDR1 is LGHNA, CDR2 YSLEER. The CDR3 covers 14 residues. Study results and caveats: The booster response re-showed most primary clones: roughly 97% CD4, about 89% CD8.

Sample: CD8+ T cells sorted from PBMCs, taken on the day of the yellow fever booster vaccination. The sequence derives from a man between 18 and 35 years old who received the YFV17D yellow fever vaccine. The chain links TRBV4-3 to TRBJ1-2; 8 nucleotides align to TRBD1. CDR3: CASSQTTGGYGYTF. The CDR3, as DNA: TGCGCCAGCAGCCAAACCACAGGGGGGTATGGCTACACCTTC.